The 25 T cell receptor beta chains in this list originate from one sample, sequenced in a study of blood T cell repertoires in COVID-19 (dated by TCRdb to the early 2020s). The method was the immunoSEQ multiplex PCR assay. As stored in TCRdb, this immuneACCESS dataset retains in-frame rearrangements with V and J assigned. A fraction of the clones does not appear; measured against another copy, unresolved V genes explain less than half of the discrepancy, and the remainder lacks a known reason. The sample table holds 100,000 to 150,000 clones, of which around 78% were seen once. Clones ranked in the top ten supply 2.3% of the sample. Input material: peripheral blood. The receptors were sampled from a man in his 70s with acute or convalescent COVID-19.

The rearrangement uses TRBV3-1 (or the pseudogene TRBV3-2) and TRBJ1-5; TRBD1 matches 9 bases. The germline gives CDR1 LGHDT, CDR2 YNNKEL (reference sequence). Trimming took 1 base from V and 6 from J; bases not matched to a gene: 13. The CDR3 covers 18 residues. The CDR3 sequence is CASSQGPGQGAVSQPQHF. CDR3 DNA sequence: TGTGCCAGCAGCCAAGGGCCGGGACAGGGCGCGGTCAGTCAGCCCCAGCATTTT.

V is TRBV19 and J is TRBJ1-2; TRBD1 is a possible D gene (6 bases). The CDR3 extends over 13 amino acids. V was cut by 3 bases and J by 4 bases, with 9 bases left in between. Germline assignment: CDR1 LNHDA and CDR2 SQIVND (reference sequence). The CDR3, as DNA: TGTGCCAGTAGTATGGGACACAGCTATGGCTACACCTTC. This encodes CASSMGHSYGYTF. Full variable domain (missing parts from reference TRBV19 and TRBJ1-2): DGGITQSPKYLFRKEGQNVTLSCEQNLNHDAMYWYRQDPGQGLRLIYYSQIVNDFQKGDIAEGYSVSREKKESFPLTVTSAQKNPTAFYLCASSMGHSYGYTFGSGTRLTVV.

The rearrangement joins TRBV5-1 to TRBJ1-3; 7 bases line up with TRBD1. The CDR3 covers 15 residues. The germline gives CDR1 SGHRS, CDR2 YFSETQ. V shed 0 bases, J shed 6 bases, and the junction held 6 bases outside the gene matches. The CDR3, as DNA: TGCGCCAGCAGCTTGGATCCAGGGGGGACAAACACCATATATTTT. It translates to CASSLDPGGTNTIYF.

This chain links TRBV6-2 or TRBV6-3 with TRBJ2-7; possible D gene TRBD1, 6 bases. The V end was cut by 5 bases, the J end by 3 bases, with 11 bases between. From germline, CDR1 is MNHEY and CDR2 SVGEGT. This CDR3 has 13 amino acids. Here the CDR3 DNA reads TGTGCCAGCAGTCCAACAGGGTTCTACGAGCAGTACTTC. The encoded protein is CASSPTGFYEQYF.

This clone was detected only once. J is TRBJ1-2 and V is TRBV7-2, with D maybe TRBD1 (5 bases). The ends were cut back, 1 base at V and 2 bases at J, with 14 bases in the middle. The CDR3 totals 16 residues. Germline CDR1 is SGHTA and CDR2 is FQGNSA. In DNA, the CDR3 is TGTGCCAGCAGCTTAGGGTGGGGGAGGGCCAACTATGGCTACACCTTC. This sequence encodes CASSLGWGRANYGYTF.

The rearrangement links TRBV7-9 to TRBJ1-2; unclear D gene. Germline CDR1 SEHNR, CDR2 FQNEAQ (reference sequence). The CDR3 covers 13 residues. Trimming removed 2 bases at V and 5 bases at J, with 9 bases between. As DNA, the CDR3 is TGTGCCAGCAGCTTATCCTCTCGTTATGGCTACACCTTC. Its protein product is CASSLSSRYGYTF.

The rearrangement uses TRBV5-4 and TRBJ1-6, with 11 bases fitting TRBD1. J lost 8 bases, V lost 4 bases, and 8 bases had no gene match. The CDR3 covers 16 residues. The germline CDR1 and CDR2 sequences are SGHNT and YYREEE (reference sequence). The CDR3 region is CASSLGTGGLDSPLHF. The CDR3, as DNA: TGTGCCAGCAGCCTCGGGACAGGGGGGTTGGATTCACCCCTCCACTTT.

This clone was observed a handful of times. V usage is TRBV5-1 and J usage is TRBJ1-4; D is perhaps TRBD1 (6 bases). The V and J ends lost 6 bases and 0 bases respectively, with 18 bases between them. Germline V lookup: CDR1 SGHRS, CDR2 YFSETQ. The CDR3 is made up of 17 amino acids. The CDR3 protein is CASTRGGGATTNEKLFF. CDR3 sequence (DNA): TGCGCCAGCACCCGAGGGGGAGGGGCTACAACTAATGAAAAACTGTTTTTT.

The chain uses TRBV5-1 and TRBJ1-3, with D uncertain. Germline-derived CDR1 and CDR2 are SGHRS and YFSETQ. This CDR3 region has 15 residues. Trimming pared 0 bases from V and 0 bases from J, leaving 7 bases between. Here the CDR3 reads CASSLAVSSGNTIYF. CDR3 DNA: TGCGCCAGCAGCTTGGCCGTCAGCTCTGGAAACACCATATATTTT.

This clone turned up a few times. The V gene is TRBV5-1, the J gene TRBJ1-1; D may be TRBD1 (6 bases). The ends were cut back, 6 bases at V and 2 bases at J, with 11 bases in the middle. The CDR3 covers 13 residues. The germline V gene encodes CDR1 SGHRS and CDR2 YFSETQ. The CDR3 sequence: CASNRDPNTEAFF. The CDR3 coding sequence is TGCGCCAGCAACAGGGACCCCAACACTGAAGCTTTCTTT.

The chain is built from TRBV30 and TRBJ2-3; TRBD2 agrees at 13 bases. There are 17 residues in the CDR3. J was trimmed by 2 bases and V by 2 bases; bases with no gene match: 7. The germline CDR1 and CDR2 sequences are GTSNPN and SVGIG (reference sequence). The CDR3: CAWSWGLAGRDTDTQYF. The CDR3 DNA is TGTGCCTGGAGTTGGGGACTAGCGGGGAGGGACACAGATACGCAGTATTTT.

The CDR3 bases are TGTGCCAGCTTAGAACTAAATCAAGAGACCCAGTACTTC. Translating gives CASLELNQETQYF. V usage is TRBV6-5 and J usage is TRBJ2-5; D remains unclear. This CDR3 is 13 amino acids long. V lost 8 bases and J lost 2, with 12 bases in between. CDR1 and CDR2 (germline): MNHEY, SVGAGI.

The chain links TRBV29-1 to TRBJ1-2; perhaps TRBD1 as D (5 bases). Trimming pared 6 bases from V and 6 bases from J, leaving 20 bases between. The CDR3 length is 14 residues. Germline CDR1 is SQVTM and CDR2 is ANQGSEA. CDR3 residues: CSVVRDSGGNGYTF. The CDR3 DNA reads TGCAGCGTAGTGAGGGACTCGGGAGGAAATGGCTACACCTTC. The whole variable domain, remainder taken from reference TRBV29-1 and TRBJ1-2, is SAVISQKPSRDICQRGTSLTIQCQVDSQVTMMFWYRQQPGQSLTLIATANQGSEATYESGFVIDKFPISRPNLTFSTLTVSNMSPEDSSIYLCSVVRDSGGNGYTFGSGTRLTVV.

Only one count was recorded for this clone. V and J are TRBV6-4 and TRBJ1-6; D gene unclear. Germline V gene sequence: CDR1 MRHNA, CDR2 SNTAGT. V gave up 3 bases and J gave up 7 bases, with 13 bases separating them. The CDR3 totals 15 residues. The chain's CDR3 is CASSDALGGNSPLHF. The DNA for the CDR3 is TGTGCCAGCAGTGATGCCCTGGGAGGCAATTCACCCCTCCACTTT.

The chain has TRBV18 and TRBJ2-3; D call uncertain. Trimming left V 3 bases short and J 3 bases short, with 13 bases between. The CDR3 covers 15 residues. Germline assignment: CDR1 KGHSH and CDR2 LQKENI. CDR3 protein: CASSPSQARTDTQYF. The CDR3 DNA sequence: TGTGCCAGCTCACCTTCGCAGGCCAGAACAGATACGCAGTATTTT.

This sequence joins TRBV6-5 and TRBJ1-5; TRBD1 is a possible D gene (6 bases). Trimming removed 6 bases from V and 0 bases from J, with 12 bases in between. Germline lookup yields CDR1 MNHEY and CDR2 SVGAGI. The CDR3 has 15 residues. CDR3 amino acids: CASRPDRTSNQPQHF. The CDR3 DNA is TGTGCCAGCAGACCAGACAGGACTAGCAATCAGCCCCAGCATTTT.

The rearrangement joins TRBV4-3 to TRBJ1-4; D is undetermined. In germline, CDR1 is LGHNA, CDR2 YSLEER. This CDR3 spans 17 amino acids. V lost 0 bases and J 0 bases, leaving 11 bases between the germline ends. CDR3: CASSQDLAGPTNEKLFF. The CDR3 nucleotides read TGCGCCAGCAGCCAAGATCTCGCAGGTCCAACTAATGAAAAACTGTTTTTT.

The J gene is TRBJ1-5, the V gene TRBV21-1; the D call in the table, TRBD1, was not verified against the DNA. TRBV21-1 is flagged as a pseudogene. The CDR3 is 20 amino acids. CDR3 sequence: CASSKAPRPSRAHSNQPQHF. DNA for the CDR3: TGTGCCAGCAGCAAAGCGCCCAGGCCCAGCAGGGCGCATAGCAATCAGCCCCAGCATTTT.

The V gene is TRBV7-3, the J gene TRBJ1-5; TRBD1 is a possible D gene (5 bases). This CDR3 has 13 residues. CDR1 is SGHTA and CDR2 is FQGTGA in the germline V gene. V was clipped by 2 bases and J by 7 bases, with 9 bases between them. CDR3 residues: CASSLSWGQPQHF. The CDR3 DNA follows: TGTGCCAGCAGCTTATCCTGGGGCCAGCCCCAGCATTTT.

This sequence joins TRBV9 and TRBJ2-5; 9 bases match TRBD1. The CDR3 runs to 16 residues. V was pared by 3 bases and J by 4 bases, with 10 bases of the junction left unmatched. CDR1 and CDR2 (germline): SGDLS, YYNGEE. The CDR3, as DNA: TGTGCCAGCAGCGCCCGACAGGGGGAGCTCTTAGAGACCCAGTACTTC. Its protein is CASSARQGELLETQYF.

This chain joins TRBV18 and TRBJ2-5; 7 nucleotides align to TRBD2. CDR3 length: 13 residues. CDR1 and CDR2 from the germline V gene are KGHSH and LQKENI. V shed 3 bases, J shed 4 bases, and the junction held 2 bases outside the gene matches. The CDR3 DNA reads as TGTGCCAGCTCACCGACGGGGGGAGAGACCCAGTACTTC. Translated, it gives CASSPTGGETQYF.

The chain has TRBV5-6 and TRBJ2-2; 8 nucleotides agree with TRBD1. The germline gives CDR1 SGHDT, CDR2 YYEEEE. The CDR3 runs to 16 residues. V dropped 5 bases and J dropped 5; count of bases not matched to a gene: 11. Here the CDR3 DNA reads TGTGCCAGCAGGCCCGACAGGGGTCGAGAGACCGGGGAGCTGTTTTTT. Protein product: CASRPDRGRETGELFF.

The chain is built from TRBV9 and TRBJ1-1; no clear D. The CDR3 totals 13 residues. Trimming left V 0 bases short and J 3 bases short, with 6 bases between. Per the germline V gene, CDR1 is SGDLS and CDR2 is YYNGEE. This CDR3 is CASSVGGYTEAFF. CDR3 nucleotide sequence: TGTGCCAGCAGCGTAGGAGGGTACACTGAAGCTTTCTTT.

The chain combines TRBV4-1 with TRBJ1-1; D might be TRBD1 (5 bases). Germline V gene lookup returns CDR1 MGHRA and CDR2 YSYEKL. V was trimmed by 9 bases and J by 4 bases, leaving 9 bases between them. The CDR3 spans 11 residues. The CDR3 nucleotides read TGCGCCAGTGGGGGGTTCACTGAAGCTTTCTTT. This gives the protein CASGGFTEAFF.

This clone was counted a few times. V usage is TRBV14 and J usage is TRBJ1-2; 7 nucleotides agree with TRBD1. The CDR3 spans 14 residues. V was clipped by 6 bases and J by 4 bases; unmatched bases: 8. The germline V gene encodes CDR1 SGHDN and CDR2 FVKESK. This chain's CDR3 is CASSPVTGSYGYTF. The CDR3 DNA is TGTGCCAGCAGTCCCGTGACAGGGAGCTATGGCTACACCTTC.